This T cell receptor beta chain was profiled in a study of T cells in Graves' hyperthyroidism and ophthalmopathy (dated by TCRdb to between 2018 and 2021). Turning to the overall study: Peripheral blood was collected at initial diagnosis, before any treatment. The roughly 91 discovery patients were randomly divided into training and test sets at a 7:3 ratio. In addition, the study compared T-cell repertoires in thyroid tissue and in blood from about 6 Graves' hyperthyroidism patients. The paper reports TCR Vbeta CDR3 sequencing of some 140 peripheral blood samples: under 45 ophthalmopathy, about 75 hyperthyroidism and approximately 17 progressor patients. After sampling, hyperthyroidism patients received methimazole starting at 30 mg daily, and ophthalmopathy patients received high-dose intravenous methylprednisolone. To identify TCR V-J signatures that set the groups apart, the researchers used a discovery cohort of 100 patients, made up of roughly 45 with Graves' ophthalmopathy and about 60 with stable Graves' hyperthyroidism. An independent validation cohort of about 20 hyperthyroidism patients and 17 patients who later progressed to ophthalmopathy tested prospective prediction of ophthalmopathy. Broad study findings and their caveats: In cross-validation, a model built on a 13 V-J signature told ophthalmopathy apart from stable hyperthyroidism with under 90% sensitivity and approximately 84% specificity, and in testing the same model reached 80%/75%. Most expanded thyroid clonotypes (frequency above 0.001) were also found in blood, which suggests that blood repertoires may mirror thyroid immune responses. No statistical method was used to set the sample size in advance, and investigators knew the group allocation. In validation, the model predicted progression to ophthalmopathy with around 71% sensitivity and 72.22% specificity, a median of around six months before onset.

This clonotype was observed a handful of times. There is no known antigen for this receptor. Base-call qualities are not available, and no considerably larger clone is one nucleotide away. The TCR beta CDR3 regions were amplified from the RNA transcripts. The first round of RT-PCR for the TCR CDR3 was performed with the HTBI primer set and the Qiagen OneStep RT-PCR kit. Libraries were constructed in a second round of multiplex PCR, after which size selection and purification were carried out. Libraries were sequenced paired-end with 100 bp reads on an Illumina HiSeq2000. Concerning the study's data processing: SOAPnuke was used to process the raw data, removing reads that contained adapters or uncalled bases, had a mean Phred below 15, or lacked an exact match to the constant primer or identifier. High-quality paired reads were merged with COPE v1.2.5, and unique nucleotide sequences were defined as clonotypes. MiTCR v1.1 was used to align clonotypes to the IMGT TRBV, TRBD and TRBJ reference segments. Analysis was restricted to V-J combinations with a frequency above 0.0001, which covered about 99% of repertoires. A TCS score was defined as the ratio between F50 (clonal expansion) and ExV (chaos), using BLOSUM62-based TCRdist between CDR3 peptides within each V-J. Welch's t-statistics and random forest reduced several hundred V-J features to 13, which were used in a naive Bayes classifier (R e1071). TCRdb handled the public reads itself, with Q25 trimming in fastp and clone calling in MiXCR, and kept productive beta chains. Each record represents a unique CDR3 protein, reported with the most common genes and DNA among its rows. These V and J calls are TCRdb output, not the study's own analysis. The sample has some 400,000 distinct CDR3 sequences on record, roughly 13% of them singletons. The biggest ten clones account for 20% of the sample.

Trimming removed 4 bases from V and 4 bases from J; the gene matches leave 2 bases unexplained. The CDR3 numbers 14 residues from cysteine through phenylalanine. Solely the CDR3 DNA is kept, with 42 bases framed from the first base. From the germline V gene, CDR1 is ENHRY and CDR2 is SYGVKD. Hyperthyroidism patients were aged 18 to 65 years and newly diagnosed, with disease duration of less than 2 months. Any patient with an uncontrolled infection, another autoimmune disease, pregnancy or lactation was excluded. Diagnoses relied on clinical symptoms, serum thyroxine and TRAb, thyroid ultrasound and orbital computed tomography. For progressor patients, blood was drawn at the first diagnosis of hyperthyroidism, before any ophthalmopathy symptoms had appeared. PBMCs were separated from 10 ml of fresh peripheral blood using Ficoll-Paque density gradient centrifugation. Patients classed as progressors first received a Graves' hyperthyroidism diagnosis and then went on to develop ophthalmopathy during follow-up. Total RNA was extracted with Trizol reagent, and quality was checked on an Agilent 2100 Bioanalyzer.

Sequencing was carried out using blood. The receptor was isolated from a man under 40 with Graves' hyperthyroidism that later progressed to Graves' ophthalmopathy. The chain uses TRBV10-3 and TRBJ2-1, and 9 junction bases match TRBD1. The CDR3 loop reads CAISGQGVYNEQFF. The sequenced DNA: TGTGCCATCAGTGGACAGGGGGTTTACAATGAGCAGTTCTTC.